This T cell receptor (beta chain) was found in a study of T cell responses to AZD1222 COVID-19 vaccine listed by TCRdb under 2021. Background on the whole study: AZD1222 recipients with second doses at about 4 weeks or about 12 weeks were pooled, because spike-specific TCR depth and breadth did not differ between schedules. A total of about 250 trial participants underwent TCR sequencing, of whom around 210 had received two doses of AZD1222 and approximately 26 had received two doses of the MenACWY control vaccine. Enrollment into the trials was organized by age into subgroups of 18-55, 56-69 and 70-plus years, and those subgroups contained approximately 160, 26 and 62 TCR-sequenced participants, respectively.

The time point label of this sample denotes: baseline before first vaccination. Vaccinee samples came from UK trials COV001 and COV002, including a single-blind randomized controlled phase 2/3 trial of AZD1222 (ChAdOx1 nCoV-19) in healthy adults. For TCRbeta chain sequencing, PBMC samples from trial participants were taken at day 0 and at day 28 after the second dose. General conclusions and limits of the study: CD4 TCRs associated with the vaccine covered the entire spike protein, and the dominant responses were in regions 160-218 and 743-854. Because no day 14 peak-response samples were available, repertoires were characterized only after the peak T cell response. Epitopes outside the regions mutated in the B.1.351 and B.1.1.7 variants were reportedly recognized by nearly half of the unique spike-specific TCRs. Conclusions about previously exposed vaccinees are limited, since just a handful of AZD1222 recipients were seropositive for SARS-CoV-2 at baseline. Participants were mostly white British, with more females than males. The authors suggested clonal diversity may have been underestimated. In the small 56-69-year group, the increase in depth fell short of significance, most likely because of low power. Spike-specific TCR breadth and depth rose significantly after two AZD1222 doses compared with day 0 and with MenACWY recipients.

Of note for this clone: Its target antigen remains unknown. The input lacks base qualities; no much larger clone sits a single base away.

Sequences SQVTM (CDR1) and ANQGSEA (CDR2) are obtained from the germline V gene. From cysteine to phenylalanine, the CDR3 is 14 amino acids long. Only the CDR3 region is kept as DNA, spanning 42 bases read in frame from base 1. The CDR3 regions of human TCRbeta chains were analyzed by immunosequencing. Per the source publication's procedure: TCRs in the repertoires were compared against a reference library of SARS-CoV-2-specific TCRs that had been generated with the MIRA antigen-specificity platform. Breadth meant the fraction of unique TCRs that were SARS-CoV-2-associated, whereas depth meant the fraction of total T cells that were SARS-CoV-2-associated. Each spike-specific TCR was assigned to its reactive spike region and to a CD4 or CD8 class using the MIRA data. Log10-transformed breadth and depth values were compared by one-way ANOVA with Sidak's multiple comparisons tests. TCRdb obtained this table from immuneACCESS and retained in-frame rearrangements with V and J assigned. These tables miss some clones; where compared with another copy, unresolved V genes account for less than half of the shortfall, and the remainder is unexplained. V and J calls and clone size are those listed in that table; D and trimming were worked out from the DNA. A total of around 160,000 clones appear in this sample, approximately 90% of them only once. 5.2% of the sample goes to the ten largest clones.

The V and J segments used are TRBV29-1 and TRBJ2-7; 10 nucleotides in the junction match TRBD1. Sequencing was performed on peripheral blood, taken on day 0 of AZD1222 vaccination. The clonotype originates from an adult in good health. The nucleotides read TGCAGTGCCGCCGGGACAGGGGACTCCTACGAGCAGTACTTC. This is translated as CSAAGTGDSYEQYF.